What follows are 25 T cell receptor beta chains derived from one specimen sequenced in a study of technical replicates of blood from a handful of donors. The method was immunoSEQ multiplex PCR; TCRdb's version includes in-frame clones alone and lacks a portion of them. The table has tens of thousands of clones, 90% to 95% seen once. What was sequenced was T cells isolated from PBMCs. All receptors derive from a human donor in good health.

This rearrangement joins TRBV11-3 to TRBJ1-1, with 9 positions matching TRBD1. The CDR3 covers 14 residues. The V gene's germline CDR1 is SGHNT and CDR2 YENEEA. Trimming took 5 bases from V and 7 from J; bases not matched to a gene: 8. The CDR3 loop reads CASSKGQGYIEAFF. The DNA for the CDR3 is TGTGCCAGCAGCAAGGGACAGGGTTATATTGAAGCTTTCTTT.

This clone was seen a single time. The rearrangement joins TRBV15 to TRBJ1-1; 7 nucleotides align to TRBD1. CDR3 length: 16 amino acids. The germline V gene encodes CDR1 LNHNV and CDR2 YYDKDF (reference sequence). Trimming cost V 5 bases and J 3 bases; bases outside gene matches: 12. The CDR3 DNA is TGTGCCACCAGCTGGGGGGCCAGGGGGTTAGACACTGAAGCTTTCTTT. This codes for CATSWGARGLDTEAFF.

This clone was recorded only once. The CDR3 region is CASSSGGSSYNEQFF. The CDR3 DNA follows: TGCGCCAGCAGCTCCGGGGGGAGCTCCTACAATGAGCAGTTCTTC. This rearrangement joins TRBV5-1 to TRBJ2-1, with TRBD2 matching 7 bases. Unmatched junction bases numbered 3, after V lost 3 bases and J lost 0 bases. The CDR3 consists of 15 residues. CDR1 is SGHRS, CDR2 YFSETQ, per germline.

This rearrangement joins TRBV5-1 to TRBJ1-2; 9 positions match TRBD1. The CDR3 covers 17 residues. Looked up from germline, CDR1 is SGHRS and CDR2 is YFSETQ. With V trimmed by 4 bases and J by 1 base, 11 bases remained unmatched. The CDR3 spells CASSPRTGADINYGYTF. In DNA, the CDR3 is TGCGCCAGCAGCCCAAGGACAGGGGCGGACATTAACTATGGCTACACCTTC.

CDR3 sequence (DNA): TGTGCCAGCAGCCCTGGGGACAGGCTATCGAACACTGAAGCTTTCTTT. Residues: CASSPGDRLSNTEAFF. The V call is TRBV11-2, the J call TRBJ1-1; 8 nucleotides align to TRBD1. Looked up from germline, CDR1 is SGHAT and CDR2 is FQNNGV. Trimming at V came to 5 bases and at J to 1 base, leaving 9 bases not matched to a gene. The CDR3 totals 16 residues.

The chain couples TRBV7-6 to TRBJ2-5; possibly TRBD1 for D (6 bases). The CDR3 extends over 11 amino acids. Germline-derived CDR1 and CDR2 are SGHVS and FNYEAQ. V was trimmed by 8 bases and J by 5 bases, leaving 9 bases between them. CDR3 loop: CASGGRETQYF. CDR3 bases: TGTGCCAGCGGGGGCCGGGAGACCCAGTACTTC.

V is TRBV19 and J is TRBJ1-2; the match to TRBD1 covers 10 bases. The CDR3 has 16 amino acids. In germline, CDR1 is LNHDA, CDR2 SQIVND (reference sequence). Germline trimming cut 3 bases from V and 0 bases from J; bases unmatched to any gene: 4. The CDR3 DNA reads as TGTGCCAGTAGTATTTCCGGGACAGGGGCTAACTATGGCTACACCTTC. It is translated as CASSISGTGANYGYTF.

The chain joins TRBV5-6 to TRBJ2-4; 7 bases are shared with TRBD1. Germline V gene data show CDR1 as SGHDT and CDR2 as YYEEEE. The CDR3 runs 14 residues. The V and J ends lost 4 bases and 7 bases, in that order; junction bases with no gene match: 8. Here the CDR3 DNA reads TGTGCCAGCAGCGCGAGACAGGGTACGAACATTCAGTACTTC. This codes for CASSARQGTNIQYF.

The chain recombines TRBV4-1 with TRBJ2-1, with 10 bases matching TRBD2. Per the germline V gene, CDR1 is MGHRA and CDR2 is YSYEKL. The CDR3 extends over 16 amino acids. Trimming cost V 6 bases and J 6 bases; bases outside gene matches: 11. The CDR3 nucleotides read TGCGCCAGCAGACGATCCGGGACTAGCGCTGGCAATGAGCAGTTCTTC. Translation: CASRRSGTSAGNEQFF.

The chain carries TRBV4-1 and TRBJ2-5, with TRBD2 matching over 12 bases. Per the germline V gene, CDR1 is MGHRA and CDR2 is YSYEKL. The V segment lost 4 bases and the J segment 0 bases; nucleotides outside the gene matches: 18. The CDR3 length is 21 residues. CDR3 in DNA: TGCGCCAGCAGCCGCCCGTCGAGACTAGCGGGGGATAAAATGTACCAAGAGACCCAGTACTTC. Translated: CASSRPSRLAGDKMYQETQYF.

The genes are TRBV29-1 and TRBJ2-1, with D maybe TRBD2 (6 bases). Trimming cost V 7 bases and J 5 bases, with 15 bases left between them. Germline V gene data show CDR1 as SQVTM and CDR2 as ANQGSEA. CDR3 length: 13 residues. The CDR3 DNA sequence: TGCAGCGCCGCGAAGGTAGCGGACAATGAGCAGTTCTTC. It codes for CSAAKVADNEQFF.

The chain recombines TRBV7-6 with TRBJ2-3, with 8 bases identical to TRBD2. The germline CDR1 and CDR2 sequences are SGHVS and FNYEAQ. The CDR3 is made up of 14 amino acids. J lost 5 bases, V lost 5 bases, and 6 bases had no gene match. The CDR3 coding sequence is TGTGCCAGCAGCATCGAGCGGGGGCAAGATACGCAGTATTTT. Its translation is CASSIERGQDTQYF.

The chain links TRBV9 to TRBJ2-3; TRBD2 aligns across 7 bases. This CDR3 contains 18 residues. Germline V gene data show CDR1 as SGDLS and CDR2 as YYNGEE. The J segment lost 0 bases and the V segment lost 1 base, leaving 11 bases of the junction unmatched. The CDR3 nucleotides read TGTGCCAGCAGCGTAACCCCAGTAGGGCGGGGGAGCACAGATACGCAGTATTTT. Amino acid sequence: CASSVTPVGRGSTDTQYF.

Here the CDR3 reads CASSEAGTGYEQYF. Here the CDR3 DNA reads TGTGCCAGCAGCGAGGCCGGGACAGGGTACGAGCAGTACTTC. This chain joins TRBV9 and TRBJ2-7, with 9 positions matching TRBD1. Trimming took 3 bases from V and 4 from J; bases not matched to a gene: 5. The CDR3 is made up of 14 amino acids. Germline V CDR1 and CDR2: SGDLS, YYNGEE. The full variable domain, its missing parts supplied by reference TRBV9 and TRBJ2-7, is DSGVTQTPKHLITATGQRVTLRCSPRSGDLSVYWYQQSLDQGLQFLIQYYNGEERAKGNILERFSAQQFPDLHSELNLSSLELGDSALYFCASSEAGTGYEQYFGPGTRLTVT.

The chain joins TRBV5-4 to TRBJ2-3; 7 bases align to TRBD2. Germline trimming cut 1 base from V and 11 bases from J; bases unmatched to any gene: 7. The germline V gene has CDR1 SGHNT and CDR2 YYREEE (reference sequence). CDR3 size: 13 residues. CDR3 residues: CASSLSERGKQYF. CDR3 coding DNA: TGTGCCAGCAGCTTGTCTGAGCGGGGCAAGCAGTATTTT.

The chain employs TRBV4-2 and TRBJ2-7; D possibly corresponds to TRBD2 (7 bases). Germline V CDR1 and CDR2: LGHNA, YNFKEQ. The V gene lost 0 bases and the J gene lost 4 bases, with 13 bases spanning the gap. The CDR3 covers 15 residues. The CDR3 sequence is CASSQETGGQYEQYF. The CDR3 DNA is TGTGCCAGCAGCCAAGAAACGGGGGGCCAATACGAGCAGTACTTC.

This chain connects TRBV11-3 to TRBJ2-7; D is unclear. From germline, CDR1 is SGHNT and CDR2 YENEEA. Trimming took 11 bases from V and 2 from J, leaving 19 bases between them. The CDR3 sequence is 14 residues long. The CDR3 here is CAGKKTQITYEQYF. The CDR3 DNA reads as TGTGCCGGAAAGAAGACACAAATCACCTACGAGCAGTACTTC.

The gene calls are TRBV2 and TRBJ2-5; 9 nucleotides match TRBD2. The junction had 14 bases not matched to a gene; V was cut back by 1 base and J by 5 bases. CDR3 size: 18 residues. Germline CDR1 is SNHLY and CDR2 is FYNNEI. Here the CDR3 DNA reads TGTGCCAGCAGTGAAGGGGGGCTAGCGGGGTTTTATGTTGAGACCCAGTACTTC. This codes for CASSEGGLAGFYVETQYF.

This rearrangement joins TRBV27 to TRBJ2-7; 7 nucleotides line up with TRBD2. V lost 2 bases and J lost 7; bases outside the gene matches: 5. Germline loops: CDR1 MNHEY, CDR2 SMNVEV (reference sequence). The CDR3 spans 13 residues. The CDR3 coding sequence is TGTGCCAGCAGTTTAGGCGGGAGTGGGGAGCAGTACTTC. As protein: CASSLGGSGEQYF.

The chain recombines TRBV2 with TRBJ1-2, with a weak D call TRBD1 (6 bases). Per the germline V gene, CDR1 is SNHLY and CDR2 is FYNNEI. The CDR3 totals 13 residues. Trimming shortened V by 10 bases and J by 0 bases, and 12 bases separated the two germline ends. The chain's CDR3 is CAIRTVTNYGYTF. The CDR3 DNA reads TGTGCCATAAGGACAGTGACTAACTATGGCTACACCTTC.

This clone was seen only a few times. This chain connects TRBV25-1 to TRBJ1-1; 8 bases match TRBD1. Germline CDR1 is MGHDK and CDR2 is SYGVNS. This CDR3 is 14 amino acids long. Unmatched junction bases numbered 5, after V lost 3 bases and J lost 5 bases. The CDR3 loop reads CASSDGQGGTEAFF. The CDR3, as DNA: TGTGCCAGCAGTGATGGACAGGGTGGGACTGAAGCTTTCTTT.

The rearrangement links TRBV30 to TRBJ2-3, with TRBD2 matching over 7 bases. V trimming: 3 bases; J trimming: 1 base; junction bases outside the gene matches: 10. Germline CDR1 GTSNPN, CDR2 SVGIG (reference sequence). The CDR3 extends over 16 amino acids. The chain's CDR3 is CAWSPGPSGGTDTQYF. CDR3 nucleotides: TGTGCCTGGAGCCCCGGGCCCAGCGGGGGCACAGATACGCAGTATTTT.

The chain combines TRBV11-2 with TRBJ1-3; D gene ambiguous. Germline-derived CDR1 and CDR2 are SGHAT and FQNNGV. Trimming took off 0 bases at V and 4 bases at J, with 13 bases between the two ends. The length of the CDR3 is 16 residues. The CDR3 DNA sequence: TGTGCCAGCAGCTTAGATCCAACTCGGCGGGGAAACACCATATATTTT. Amino acid sequence: CASSLDPTRRGNTIYF.

This sequence joins TRBV13 and TRBJ1-5, with no clear D. The CDR3 totals 14 residues. Trimming cost V 3 bases and J 6 bases, with 12 bases left between them. Germline CDR1 and CDR2: PRHDT and FYEKMQ (reference sequence). CDR3 region: CASSFGITGQPQHF. As DNA, the CDR3 is TGTGCCAGCAGCTTCGGGATAACCGGTCAGCCCCAGCATTTT.

The V gene is TRBV7-3, the J gene TRBJ2-1; 12 nucleotides agree with TRBD1. From germline, CDR1 is SGHTA and CDR2 FQGTGA. The length of the CDR3 is 15 residues. The J segment lost 10 bases and the V segment lost 5 bases, leaving 9 bases of the junction unmatched. CDR3 DNA: TGTGCCAGCAGCCTCCGAGGGACAGGGGGCGAGGAGCAGTTCTTC. Translated, it gives CASSLRGTGGEEQFF.